These T cell receptor beta chains were read from a single sample in a study of blood T cell repertoires in COVID-19. Sequenced by immunoSEQ multiplex PCR; TCRdb stores in-frame clones only, minus some. The sample holds 130,000 to 150,000 clones, 80% to 90% seen once. Sequenced: peripheral blood. Every receptor here comes from a human donor in a cohort sampled during active COVID-19. CDR3s include the opening cysteine and the closing phenylalanine or tryptophan. The D gene is left open where the match is weak. Size is omitted from some rows. Given values are once, few, many or a class for expanded clones.

TRBV4-3	TRBJ1-1	-	TRBD1	TGCGCCAGCAGCCAAGGACCGGCGACCGGGACAGGGCTGAACACTGAAGCTTTCTTT	CASSQGPATGTGLNTEAFF
TRBV6-5	TRBJ2-7	-	-	TGTGCCAGCTTCGGGGCCTCTTGGGGAGGCGAGCAGTACTTC	CASFGASWGGEQYF
TRBV28	TRBJ1-4	-	TRBD1	TGTGCCAGCGGGACGAGGACTATGGGGGACAGCAATGAAAAACTGTTTTTT	CASGTRTMGDSNEKLFF
TRBV27	TRBJ2-3	-	-	TGTGCCGCCCACCTCTCCGGGACTTTCACAGATACGCAGTATTTT	CAAHLSGTFTDTQYF
TRBV15	TRBJ1-1	-	TRBD1	TGTGCCACCAGCAGATACGGGACAGGTGGGGCCGGGGCTTTCTTT	CATSRYGTGGAGAFF
TRBV2	TRBJ1-5	few	-	TGTGCCAGCAGTGGGGAGGGGACTCAGCCCCAGCATTTT	CASSGEGTQPQHF
TRBV5-4	TRBJ1-2	-	-	TGTGCCAGCAGCCAAAGGACTGCTAACTATGGCTACACCTTC	CASSQRTANYGYTF
TRBV5-1	TRBJ1-5	-	TRBD1	TGCGCCAGCAGCACTGGGGACAGTGGGAATCAGCCCCAGCATTTT	CASSTGDSGNQPQHF
TRBV6-5	TRBJ1-1	-	-	TGTGCCAGCAGTAGCCCGGGACACCGGAACACTGAAGCTTTCTTT	CASSSPGHRNTEAFF
TRBV9	TRBJ1-1	few	-	TGTGCCAGCAGCGTAGGGGGAGATACTGAAGCTTTCTTT	CASSVGGDTEAFF
TRBV12-2	TRBJ1-1	-	-	TGTGCAAGTCGCTTCAACAGGAACACTGAAGCTTTCTTT	CASRFNRNTEAFF
TRBV10-3	TRBJ2-5	-	TRBD2	TGTGCCATCAGTGAAAGCGGGGCTCAAGAGACCCAGTACTTC	CAISESGAQETQYF
TRBV11-3	TRBJ2-1	-	TRBD2	TGTGCCAGCAGCCCGATCGCGGGGGGGCTGAATGAGCAGTTCTTC	CASSPIAGGLNEQFF
TRBV7-8	TRBJ1-4	-	-	TGTGCCAGCACCCCTCCGGGAGGGACGGATAATGAAAAACTGTTTTTT	CASTPPGGTDNEKLFF
TRBV18	TRBJ2-2	-	-	TGTGCCAGCTCACCACAGTCCCAGGCGAACACCGGGGAGCTGTTTTTT	CASSPQSQANTGELFF
TRBV18	TRBJ1-1	once	-	TGTGCCAGCTCACCCTCCGGGGTTGAAGCTTTCTTT	CASSPSGVEAFF